This TCR beta chain was sequenced during a study of blood T cell repertoires in COVID-19. Looking at the study overall: Samples of COVID-19 (acute and convalescent) were obtained from the United States, Italy and Spain. Sample material is recorded as cDNA or gDNA derived from T cells, B-cell-depleted T cells, or PBMCs.

Trimming at V came to 4 bases and at J to 1 base, leaving 14 bases not matched to a gene. CDR1 SGHKS and CDR2 YYEKEE come from the germline V gene (reference sequence). There are 18 residues in the CDR3. Original handling: For nucleated cells, counts were estimated from reference gene primer amplification. The data were produced by immunoSEQ multiplex PCR, yet TCRdb's version contains in-frame clones alone and is incomplete. The V and J calls and the clone size are those of that table, but D and trimming were determined from the DNA. The sample holds approximately 97,000 clones; approximately 87% are singletons and the top ten take just under 20%.

The chain couples TRBV5-5 to TRBJ2-1; 7 nucleotides align to TRBD2. Sequencing input: peripheral blood. The clonotype was recovered from a human donor in a cohort sampled during active COVID-19. DNA of the CDR3: TGTGCCAGCAGCATCCGTAGCGCGGGAGCGGGGTCCTACAATGAGCAGTTCTTC. Amino acids: CASSIRSAGAGSYNEQFF.